The T cell receptor (beta chain) under discussion was sequenced for a study of cytomegalovirus exposure and HLA in healthy donors. On the study more broadly: Genotyping showed around four fifths of over 350 donors falling in the Caucasian-associated ancestry cluster.

Primers for the PCR totalled 60 Vbeta and 13 Jbeta. Sequenced by immunoSEQ multiplex PCR; TCRdb stores in-frame clones only, minus some. Of around 160,000 clones listed, 70% to 90% are singletons. Germline V CDR1 and CDR2: SGHVS, FQNEAQ. The V and J ends lost 5 bases and 8 bases, in that order; junction bases with no gene match: 5. The CDR3 loop spans 14 amino acids. About this clone: Its antigen is undetermined.

Study-wide findings and caveats: Upon later analysis, TCR association rates were observed to vary by HLA locus, being highest for DRB1 and lowest for HLA-C. The number of N-insertions in an Asian-associated ancestry cluster was reportedly below the approximately 680-donor mean in a later analysis.

The sequence came from a man younger than 30 in good health and CMV-seropositive. The chain employs TRBV7-8 and TRBJ1-4, with 10 bases lining up with TRBD1. Material for sequencing was PBMCs. Written as DNA, the CDR3 is TGTGCCAGCAGCCGGACAGGGGGTATGGAAAAACTGTTTTTT. Encoded protein: CASSRTGGMEKLFF. Full variable domain (outside the CDR3, taken from reference TRBV7-8 and TRBJ1-4): GAGVSQSPRYKVAKRGQDVALRCDPISGHVSLFWYQQALGQGPEFLTYFQNEAQLDKSGLPSDRFFAERPEGSVSTLKIQRTQQEDSAVYLCASSRTGGMEKLFFGSGTQLSVL.